Sequencing of this TCR beta chain was carried out in a study of shared T cell receptors in the human thymus. TCRdb's table, derived via immunoSEQ multiplex PCR, lists solely in-frame clones and lacks some. Of more than 550,000 clones in the sample, approximately 85% were seen once. The CDR3 runs 17 residues. J was trimmed by 0 bases and V by 6 bases; bases with no gene match: 10. Germline assignment: CDR1 SGHAT and CDR2 FQDESV (reference sequence). The sample was also linked to a second study, of human thymus T cells.

Sequenced material: thymocytes. The chain combines TRBV11-1 with TRBJ2-2; 7 bases fit TRBD1. The clonotype comes from a girl less than two years old with a congenital heart defect. CDR3 loop: CASSLWLQGPNTGELFF. The CDR3 region has the DNA TGTGCCAGCAGTCTATGGCTACAGGGGCCGAACACCGGGGAGCTGTTTTTT.